The 16 T cell receptor beta chains below all came from one sample that was sequenced in a study of cytomegalovirus exposure and HLA in healthy donors. The study ran its PCR with 60 Vbeta and 13 Jbeta primers. Using immunoSEQ multiplex PCR, the repertoire was profiled, and TCRdb retains in-frame clones only, with some absent. The sample shows around 140,000 clones, around 80% of them seen only once. The sequenced sample was PBMCs. The receptors originated from a man aged 30 to 45 in good health and CMV-seropositive.

This clone was picked up a small number of times. The chain couples TRBV21-1 to TRBJ2-1; TRBD2 is taken as the D call from the table, unchecked against the DNA. TRBV21-1 is assigned pseudogene status. The CDR3 covers 20 residues. CDR3 sequence reads: CASSKEGASGRISSYNEQFF. The CDR3 DNA reads as TGTGCCAGCAGCAAAGAAGGGGCTAGCGGGAGGATTAGCTCCTACAATGAGCAGTTCTTC.

Note on this clone: This CDR3 is also generated by other DNA sequences in the sample. The chain couples TRBV6-1 to TRBJ2-3, with a possible D match to TRBD2 (6 bases). Trimming took off 6 bases at V and 6 bases at J, with 19 bases between the two ends. The CDR3 totals 15 residues. Germline V gives CDR1 MNHNS, CDR2 SASEGT. The CDR3 bases are TGTGCCAGCAGAACTTTGGGGGGAAGTAGCGATACGCAGTATTTT. It encodes CASRTLGGSSDTQYF.

This chain uses TRBV2 with TRBJ2-7; unclear D gene. The CDR3 is 15 residues long. Germline assignment: CDR1 SNHLY and CDR2 FYNNEI. The ends were cut back, 6 bases at V and 6 bases at J, with 21 bases in the middle. CDR3 sequence (DNA): TGTGCCAGCAGCTGGTCGGGTACCCCTTGGATCGAGCAGTACTTC. Protein product: CASSWSGTPWIEQYF.

This sequence joins TRBV19 and TRBJ2-1; 9 positions match TRBD1. The CDR3 runs to 13 residues. Germline V gene sequence: CDR1 LNHDA, CDR2 SQIVND (reference sequence). J gave up 7 bases and V 7 bases, and 5 bases lay outside the gene matches. The DNA for the CDR3 is TGTGCCAGTATCGGACAGGGGTTGAATGAGCAGTTCTTC. This sequence encodes CASIGQGLNEQFF.

In its sample, this clone was seen a few times. The chain links TRBV6-6 to TRBJ2-7, with TRBD1 matching 11 bases. The length of the CDR3 is 15 residues. Germline-derived CDR1 and CDR2 are MNHNY and SVGAGI (reference sequence). The trim removed 6 bases at V and 5 bases at J, leaving 9 bases unmatched. The CDR3 here is CASRESGTGGNEQYF. For the CDR3, the DNA is TGTGCCAGCAGAGAGTCCGGGACAGGGGGTAACGAGCAGTACTTC.

The V call is TRBV6-5, the J call TRBJ2-3; 8 bases align to TRBD2. The CDR3 loop spans 15 amino acids. With V trimmed by 6 bases and J by 6 bases, 11 bases remained unmatched. From germline, CDR1 is MNHEY and CDR2 SVGAGI. CDR3 residues: CASRDPRGGIDTQYF. The DNA of the CDR3 is TGTGCCAGCAGGGACCCCCGCGGGGGGATTGATACGCAGTATTTT.

Only a few counts were recorded for this clone. This sequence joins TRBV28 and TRBJ1-5; weak D call: TRBD1 (5 bases). Between the trimmed V and J ends, which lost 7 bases and 3 bases, there was a span of 10 bases. CDR1 is MDHEN and CDR2 is SYDVKM in the germline V gene. This CDR3 is 13 amino acids long. For the CDR3, the DNA is TGTGCCAGCAATGAGGACAACAATCAGCCCCAGCATTTT. This encodes CASNEDNNQPQHF.

This chain connects TRBV6-5 to TRBJ2-7, with TRBD2 matching over 10 bases. The CDR3 covers 15 residues. Looked up from germline, CDR1 is MNHEY and CDR2 is SVGAGI. J was trimmed by 1 base and V by 5 bases; bases with no gene match: 5. The CDR3 DNA reads TGTGCCAGCAGTGCTCTAGCGGGGGCATCCTACGAGCAGTACTTC. Protein product: CASSALAGASYEQYF.

J is TRBJ2-3 and V is TRBV19, with 8 positions matching TRBD2. Germline V gene sequence: CDR1 LNHDA, CDR2 SQIVND (reference sequence). J was trimmed by 1 base and V by 6 bases; bases with no gene match: 3. The CDR3 has 14 amino acids. The CDR3 DNA follows: TGTGCCAGTAGGCAAGCGGGAGGCACAGATACGCAGTATTTT. This codes for CASRQAGGTDTQYF.

The gene calls are TRBV19 and TRBJ2-7, with 8 bases matching TRBD2. This CDR3 has 15 residues. V lost 3 bases, J lost 0 bases, and 4 bases stayed unmatched. CDR1 is LNHDA, CDR2 SQIVND, per germline (reference sequence). The CDR3 DNA sequence: TGTGCCAGTAGTATTACTAGCGGTCACTCCTACGAGCAGTACTTC. Translation gives CASSITSGHSYEQYF.

The chain combines TRBV7-3 with TRBJ2-7; the match to TRBD2 covers 7 bases. In germline, CDR1 is SGHTA, CDR2 FQGTGA. The CDR3 loop spans 15 amino acids. The V and J ends lost 2 bases and 2 bases, in that order; junction bases with no gene match: 6. The CDR3 region has the DNA TGTGCCAGCAGCTTATCGGGAGGCCGTACCTACGAGCAGTACTTC. It translates to CASSLSGGRTYEQYF. Drawing the rest from reference TRBV7-3 and TRBJ2-7, the complete variable domain is GAGVSQTPSNKVTEKGKYVELRCDPISGHTALYWYRQSLGQGPEFLIYFQGTGAADDSGLPNDRFFAVRPEGSVSTLKIQRTERGDSAVYLCASSLSGGRTYEQYFGPGTRLTVT.

The rearrangement joins TRBV15 to TRBJ2-5; a weak D match, TRBD2 (5 bases). With 0 bases removed from V and 5 bases from J, the gap between germline ends came to 10 bases. Germline CDR1 is LNHNV and CDR2 is YYDKDF (reference sequence). There are 14 residues in the CDR3. CDR3 in DNA: TGTGCCACCAGCAGAGATTCGGGGTTCGAGACCCAGTACTTC. Protein: CATSRDSGFETQYF.

This sequence joins TRBV19 and TRBJ1-2, with TRBD1 identical over 9 bases. This CDR3 comprises 13 residues. Per germline, CDR1 LNHDA and CDR2 SQIVND (reference sequence). V gave up 7 bases and J gave up 3 bases; unmatched junction bases: 3. CDR3: CASTRTGDYGYTF. In DNA form, the CDR3 reads TGTGCCAGTACCCGGACAGGGGACTATGGCTACACCTTC.

This chain joins TRBV19 and TRBJ1-1, with TRBD1 identical over 7 bases. The CDR3 spans 14 residues. With V trimmed by 9 bases and J by 5 bases, 12 bases remained unmatched. Germline V CDR1 and CDR2: LNHDA, SQIVND (reference sequence). CDR3 sequence (DNA): TGTGCCAGCAGACCCAGGGGGTTAAGGACTGAAGCTTTCTTT. Its protein is CASRPRGLRTEAFF.

V usage is TRBV11-2 and J usage is TRBJ2-5; 7 nucleotides agree with TRBD1. Trimming took 3 bases from V and 2 from J; bases not matched to a gene: 3. From germline, CDR1 is SGHAT and CDR2 FQNNGV. This CDR3 has 14 amino acids. CDR3 coding DNA: TGTGCCAGCAGCTTCGGGACAGTTCAAGAGACCCAGTACTTC. Translated, it gives CASSFGTVQETQYF.

V and J are TRBV28 and TRBJ2-7, with D maybe TRBD1 (5 bases). Trimming stripped 5 bases from V and 0 bases from J, with 11 bases between. This CDR3 spans 14 amino acids. In germline, CDR1 is MDHEN, CDR2 SYDVKM. The CDR3 spells CASSPTGYSYEQYF. Written as DNA, the CDR3 is TGTGCCAGCAGTCCTACAGGCTACTCCTACGAGCAGTACTTC.